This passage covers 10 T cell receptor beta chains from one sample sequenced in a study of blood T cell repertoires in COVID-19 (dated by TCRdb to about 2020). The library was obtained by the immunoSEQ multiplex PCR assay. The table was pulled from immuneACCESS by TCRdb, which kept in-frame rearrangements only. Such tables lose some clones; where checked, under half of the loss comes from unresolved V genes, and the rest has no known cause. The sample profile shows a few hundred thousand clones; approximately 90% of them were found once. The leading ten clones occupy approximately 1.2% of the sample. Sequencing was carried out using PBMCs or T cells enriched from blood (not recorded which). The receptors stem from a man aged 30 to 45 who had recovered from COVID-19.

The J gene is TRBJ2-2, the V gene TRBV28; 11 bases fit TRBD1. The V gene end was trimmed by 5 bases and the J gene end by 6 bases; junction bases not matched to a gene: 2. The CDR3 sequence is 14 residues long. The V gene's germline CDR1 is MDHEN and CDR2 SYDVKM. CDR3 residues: CASSGTGGPGELFF. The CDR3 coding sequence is TGTGCCAGCAGTGGGACAGGGGGACCCGGGGAGCTGTTTTTT.

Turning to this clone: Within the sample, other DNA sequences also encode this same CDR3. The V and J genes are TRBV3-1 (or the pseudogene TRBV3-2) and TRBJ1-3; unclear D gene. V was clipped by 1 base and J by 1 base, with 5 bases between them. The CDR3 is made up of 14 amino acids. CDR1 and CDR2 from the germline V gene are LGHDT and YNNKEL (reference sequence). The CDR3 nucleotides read TGTGCCAGCAGCCAAGCCGGTTCTGGAAACACCATATATTTT. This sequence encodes CASSQAGSGNTIYF.

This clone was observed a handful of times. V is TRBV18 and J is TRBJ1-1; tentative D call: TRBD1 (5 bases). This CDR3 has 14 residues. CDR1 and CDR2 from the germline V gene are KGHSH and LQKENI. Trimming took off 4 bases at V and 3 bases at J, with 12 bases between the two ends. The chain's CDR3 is CASSRGAGDTEAFF. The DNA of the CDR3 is TGTGCCAGCTCACGCGGGGCGGGGGACACTGAAGCTTTCTTT.

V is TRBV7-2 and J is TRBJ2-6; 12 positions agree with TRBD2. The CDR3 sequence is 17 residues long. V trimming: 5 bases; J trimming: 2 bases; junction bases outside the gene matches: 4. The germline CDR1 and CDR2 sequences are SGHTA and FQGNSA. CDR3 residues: CASSNRLAGAGANVLTF. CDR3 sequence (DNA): TGTGCCAGCAGCAACAGACTAGCGGGAGCTGGGGCCAACGTCCTGACTTTC.

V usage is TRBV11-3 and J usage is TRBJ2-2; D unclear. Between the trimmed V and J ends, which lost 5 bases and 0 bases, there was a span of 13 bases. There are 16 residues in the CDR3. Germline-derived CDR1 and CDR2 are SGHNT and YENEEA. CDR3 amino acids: CASSQAYATNTGELFF. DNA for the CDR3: TGTGCCAGCAGCCAGGCATACGCCACGAACACCGGGGAGCTGTTTTTT.

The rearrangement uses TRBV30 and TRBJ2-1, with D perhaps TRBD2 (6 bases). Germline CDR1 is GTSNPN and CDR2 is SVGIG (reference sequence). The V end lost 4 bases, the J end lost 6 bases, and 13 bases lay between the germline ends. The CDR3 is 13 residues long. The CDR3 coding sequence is TGTGCCTGGAAGCAAACTAGCCTCAATGAGCAGTTCTTC. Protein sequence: CAWKQTSLNEQFF.

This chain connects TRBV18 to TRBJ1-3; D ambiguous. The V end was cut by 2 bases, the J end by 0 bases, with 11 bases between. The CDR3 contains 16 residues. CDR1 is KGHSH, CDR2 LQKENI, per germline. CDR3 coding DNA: TGTGCCAGCTCACCAGAGTCCCTGAGCTCTGGAAACACCATATATTTT. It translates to CASSPESLSSGNTIYF.

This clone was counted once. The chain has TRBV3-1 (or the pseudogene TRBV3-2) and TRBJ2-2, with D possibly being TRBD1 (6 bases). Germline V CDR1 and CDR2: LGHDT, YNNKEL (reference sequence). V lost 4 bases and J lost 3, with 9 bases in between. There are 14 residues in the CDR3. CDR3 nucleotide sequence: TGTGCCAGCAGCCCAGGGGAGTACACCGGGGAGCTGTTTTTT. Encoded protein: CASSPGEYTGELFF.

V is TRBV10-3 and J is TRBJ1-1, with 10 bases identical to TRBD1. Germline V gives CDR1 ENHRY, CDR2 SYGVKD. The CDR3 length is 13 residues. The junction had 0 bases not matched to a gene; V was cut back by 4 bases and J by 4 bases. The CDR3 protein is CAISGTGGTEAFF. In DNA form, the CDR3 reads TGTGCCATCAGTGGGACAGGGGGCACTGAAGCTTTCTTT.

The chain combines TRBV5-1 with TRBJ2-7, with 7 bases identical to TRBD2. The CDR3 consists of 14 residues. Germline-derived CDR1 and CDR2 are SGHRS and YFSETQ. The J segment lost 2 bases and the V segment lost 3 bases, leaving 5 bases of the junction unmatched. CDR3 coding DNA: TGCGCCAGCAGCTGGGGGGACTACACCTACGAGCAGTACTTC. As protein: CASSWGDYTYEQYF.